The 10 T cell receptor beta chains reported below all come from one sample, sequenced in a study of T cell responses to AZD1222 COVID-19 vaccine. The repertoire was sequenced with immunoSEQ multiplex PCR; TCRdb's copy has only in-frame clones and lacks some. This sample has 130,000 to 150,000 clones, with about 87% found just once. Material: peripheral blood, obtained on day 0 of AZD1222 vaccination. The source is an adult in good health.

The V and J genes are TRBV30 and TRBJ1-5; TRBD1 matches at 7 bases. The V gene end was trimmed by 1 base and the J gene end by 0 bases; junction bases not matched to a gene: 12. The CDR3 is made up of 18 amino acids. Germline V lookup: CDR1 GTSNPN, CDR2 SVGIG (reference sequence). The CDR3 bases are TGTGCCTGGAGTGCTAGACAGGGAATCGCCGGTAGCAATCAGCCCCAGCATTTT. It codes for CAWSARQGIAGSNQPQHF.

The chain links TRBV4-1 to TRBJ2-7, with 10 bases fitting TRBD1. CDR3 size: 14 residues. Germline V gene data show CDR1 as MGHRA and CDR2 as YSYEKL. Losses at the gene ends were 1 base for V and 5 bases for J; bases not matched to a gene: 2. CDR3 loop: CASSQGDRGNEQYF. In DNA form, the CDR3 reads TGCGCCAGCAGCCAAGGGGACAGGGGTAACGAGCAGTACTTC.

V gene TRBV6-5 combines with J gene TRBJ1-2, with D hard to call. The V gene lost 4 bases and the J gene lost 4 bases, with 10 bases spanning the gap. This CDR3 has 13 residues. CDR1 and CDR2 from the germline V gene are MNHEY and SVGAGI. The CDR3 coding sequence is TGTGCCAGCAGTTTGGCGGTTTCCTATGGCTACACCTTC. Encoded protein: CASSLAVSYGYTF.

The CDR3 region has the DNA TGTGCCAGCAGCTCGCAAAGGGGGGGGAACACTGAAGCTTTCTTT. Translated, it gives CASSSQRGGNTEAFF. V gene TRBV13 combines with J gene TRBJ1-1, with a tentative D call TRBD1 (6 bases). This CDR3 has 15 residues. Trimming removed 4 bases from V and 1 base from J, with 13 bases in between. Per the germline V gene, CDR1 is PRHDT and CDR2 is FYEKMQ (reference sequence).

This chain links TRBV3-1 (or the pseudogene TRBV3-2) with TRBJ1-6, with D perhaps matching TRBD1 (5 bases). The V end was cut by 1 base, the J end by 7 bases, with 11 bases between. The V gene's germline CDR1 is LGHDT and CDR2 YNNKEL (reference sequence). The CDR3 sequence is 15 residues long. The CDR3 sequence is CASSQGVGGNSPLHF. The CDR3, as DNA: TGTGCCAGCAGCCAAGGAGTGGGGGGGAATTCACCCCTCCACTTT.

The J gene is TRBJ1-1, the V gene TRBV3-1 (or the pseudogene TRBV3-2); D remains unclear. V was cut by 3 bases and J by 0 bases, with 5 bases left in between. The CDR3 has 13 amino acids. The germline CDR1 and CDR2 sequences are LGHDT and YNNKEL (reference sequence). CDR3 coding DNA: TGTGCCAGCAGCCAGAACGTGAACACTGAAGCTTTCTTT. Translating gives CASSQNVNTEAFF.

This chain joins TRBV11-1 and TRBJ1-3; D unresolved. The CDR3 loop spans 16 amino acids. The V gene's germline CDR1 is SGHAT and CDR2 FQDESV (reference sequence). Between the trimmed V and J ends, which lost 1 base and 0 bases, there was a span of 10 bases. CDR3 protein: CASSLEYCLSGNTIYF. CDR3 in DNA: TGTGCCAGCAGCTTAGAGTACTGCCTCTCTGGAAACACCATATATTTT. The variable domain in full, with the rest retrieved from reference TRBV11-1 and TRBJ1-3, is EAEVAQSPRYKITEKSQAVAFWCDPISGHATLYWYRQILGQGPELLVQFQDESVVDDSQLPKDRFSAERLKGVDSTLKIQPAELGDSAMYLCASSLEYCLSGNTIYFGEGSWLTVV.

CDR3 residues: CASSLFEGGHQPQHF. The CDR3 bases are TGTGCCAGCAGCTTATTTGAGGGGGGACATCAGCCCCAGCATTTT. The chain is built from TRBV7-2 and TRBJ1-5; D is possibly TRBD1 (6 bases). This CDR3 contains 15 residues. Germline CDR1 and CDR2: SGHTA and FQGNSA. V lost 2 bases and J 5 bases, leaving 13 bases between the germline ends. The entire variable domain, with the rest obtained from reference TRBV7-2 and TRBJ1-5, is as follows: GAGVSQSPSNKVTEKGKDVELRCDPISGHTALYWYRQSLGQGLEFLIYFQGNSAPDKSGLPSDRFSAERTGGSVSTLTIQRTQQEDSAVYLCASSLFEGGHQPQHFGDGTRLSIL.

The chain employs TRBV28 and TRBJ1-2; unclear D gene. The CDR3 contains 14 residues. Trimming took off 4 bases at V and 0 bases at J, with 9 bases between the two ends. The germline V gene has CDR1 MDHEN and CDR2 SYDVKM. The CDR3 DNA reads TGTGCCAGCAGTTCCCTACCAGCTAACTATGGCTACACCTTC. Its protein product is CASSSLPANYGYTF.

Here the CDR3 DNA reads TGCGCCAGCAGGGAGTTGCCGGAGGGGGAGCAGTACTTC. It codes for CASRELPEGEQYF. The chain recombines TRBV5-1 with TRBJ2-7, with D possibly matching TRBD2 (6 bases). V was clipped by 5 bases and J by 7 bases, with 16 bases between them. CDR3 length equals 13 residues. CDR1 and CDR2 (germline): SGHRS, YFSETQ.